This TCR beta chain appears in the sequencing data of a study of blood T cell repertoires in COVID-19. Study background: The United States, Italy and Spain provided the acute and convalescent COVID-19 samples. In each case, the material was cDNA or gDNA derived from T cells, B-cell-depleted T cells, or PBMCs.

V was trimmed by 0 bases and J by 4 bases, leaving 15 bases between them. Germline V gene lookup returns CDR1 SNHLY and CDR2 FYNNEI. The CDR3 has 16 residues. As processed by the authors: Reference gene primer amplification yielded estimated nucleated cell counts. Assay used: immunoSEQ multiplex PCR; TCRdb lists only in-frame clones, some missing. The V and J calls and clone size were taken over from that table, and D and trimming were inferred from the DNA. The sample comprises 120,000 to 150,000 clones, about 87% of which are singletons, and 8.6% rests with the top ten. The chain uses TRBV2 and TRBJ1-2; D gene ambiguous. The source is a woman between 50 and 59 years old with active or convalescent COVID-19. Sample: peripheral blood. The CDR3 is CASSEAPTVSPYGYTF. DNA for the CDR3: TGTGCCAGCAGTGAAGCGCCTACAGTCAGTCCCTATGGCTACACCTTC.